Presented here are 10 T cell receptor beta chains from one specimen sequenced in a study of post-analysis software for immune sequencing data. Their target antigens are unknown. General study findings and limits: Among roughly five TRBV segments more frequent in patients than controls were TRBV5-6, TRBV5-1 and TRBV20-1.

cDNA libraries for TCR beta contained unique molecular identifiers. One entry per CDR3 protein results from TCRdb running MiXCR on the PCR reads. The table lists approximately 160,000 distinct CDR3 sequences, about 30% of them singletons. The specimen was blood. The receptors here all came from a girl aged 5-17 years with multiple sclerosis.

This clonotype has at least ten counts. This chain links TRBV25-1 with TRBJ2-7, with D tentatively TRBD2 (6 bases). Trimming removed 1 base from V and 3 bases from J, with 10 bases in between. The CDR3 length is 14 residues. From germline, CDR1 is MGHDK and CDR2 SYGVNS. The CDR3 nucleotides read TGTGCCAGCAGTGAATGGGGCGGGGACTACGAGCAGTACTTC. Its protein product is CASSEWGGDYEQYF.

Only one count was recorded for this clonotype. The chain links TRBV7-3 to TRBJ2-5, with TRBD2 identical over 9 bases. CDR1 and CDR2 from the germline V gene are SGHTA and FQGTGA. The junction had 7 bases not matched to a gene; V was cut back by 3 bases and J by 5 bases. CDR3 length equals 15 residues. Here the CDR3 reads CASSFAGGPDETQYF. CDR3 in DNA: TGTGCCAGCAGCTTCGCGGGGGGGCCGGATGAGACCCAGTACTTC.

This clonotype was seen a handful of times. The chain recombines TRBV3-1 with TRBJ2-4; TRBD2 matches 13 bases. This CDR3 comprises 18 residues. Germline CDR1 reads LGHDT; CDR2 reads YNNKEL (reference sequence). Trimming cost V 0 bases and J 2 bases; bases outside gene matches: 4. The chain's CDR3 is CASSQDQLAGGPKNIQYF. As DNA, the CDR3 is TGTGCCAGCAGCCAAGACCAACTAGCGGGAGGGCCCAAAAACATTCAGTACTTC.

This chain links TRBV12-3 or TRBV12-4 with TRBJ2-2; TRBD2 might be the D (5 bases). The CDR3 consists of 16 residues. Trimming pared 8 bases from V and 6 bases from J, leaving 22 bases between. CDR3 loop: CASPGRRIFVSGELFF. The CDR3 bases are TGTGCCAGCCCGGGCAGGAGGATTTTTGTTTCCGGGGAGCTGTTTTTT.

The CDR3 here is CASSLDVGPWAYF. The CDR3 bases are TGTGCCAGCAGCTTGGATGTCGGACCCTGGGCGTATTTT. The rearrangement uses TRBV5-6 and TRBJ2-3, with D unclear. V lost 0 bases and J 14 bases, leaving 16 bases between the germline ends. The CDR3 spans 13 residues. Germline CDR1 SGHDT, CDR2 YYEEEE. The full variable domain, in which reference TRBV5-6 and TRBJ2-3 provide the parts outside the CDR3, is DAGVTQSPTHLIKTRGQQVTLRCSPKSGHDTVSWYQQALGQGPQFIFQYYEEEERQRGNFPDRFSGHQFPNYSSELNVNALLLGDSALYLCASSLDVGPWAYFGPGTRLTVL.

J is TRBJ2-7 and V is TRBV29-1; D unresolved. Per the germline V gene, CDR1 is SQVTM and CDR2 is ANQGSEA. The CDR3 covers 15 residues. Between the trimmed V and J ends, which lost 0 bases and 0 bases, there was a span of 12 bases. The DNA of the CDR3 is TGCAGCGTTGAAGAAGGGTCTACCGTCTCCTACGAGCAGTACTTC. As protein: CSVEEGSTVSYEQYF.

The V gene is TRBV5-1, the J gene TRBJ2-5, with TRBD2 identical over 12 bases. V lost 1 base to trimming and J lost 11 bases; unmatched junction nucleotides: 15. Germline CDR1 reads SGHRS; CDR2 reads YFSETQ. The CDR3 has 17 amino acids. The CDR3 sequence: CASSLSSTSGSRNGQYF. For the CDR3, the DNA is TGCGCCAGCAGCTTGTCCTCGACTAGCGGGAGTAGGAATGGGCAGTACTTC.

V is TRBV2 and J is TRBJ2-3; the D gene is possibly TRBD2 (5 bases). V was trimmed by 3 bases and J by 5 bases, leaving 9 bases between them. CDR3 length: 13 amino acids. Germline CDR1 and CDR2: SNHLY and FYNNEI. The CDR3 region is CASSDTSRDTQYF. CDR3 coding DNA: TGTGCCAGCAGTGATACTAGTAGAGATACGCAGTATTTT. Together with reference TRBV2 and TRBJ2-3, the CDR3 gives the full variable domain: EPEVTQTPSHQVTQMGQEVILRCVPISNHLYFYWYRQILGQKVEFLVSFYNNEISEKSEIFDDQFSVERPDGSNFTLKIRSTKLEDSAMYFCASSDTSRDTQYFGPGTRLTVL.

Turning to this clonotype: Since a much larger clone is just one base distant, this may be a read error. V usage is TRBV6-5 and J usage is TRBJ2-5; TRBD1 matches 8 bases. The J call is doubtful: the DNA matches TRBJ2-7 better. CDR1 MNHEY and CDR2 SVGAGI come from the germline V gene. The CDR3 consists of 14 residues. DNA of the CDR3: TGTGCCAGCAGAATGACAGGGGCTGTCTACGAGCAGTACTTC. This translates into CASRMTGAVYEQYF.

This clonotype was observed a handful of times. The chain carries TRBV15 and TRBJ2-3, with 11 bases fitting TRBD2. This CDR3 has 18 residues. Looked up from germline, CDR1 is LNHNV and CDR2 is YYDKDF (reference sequence). Germline trimming cut 5 bases from V and 3 bases from J; bases unmatched to any gene: 13. The CDR3 sequence: CATSPVLLAGGRTDTQYF. The CDR3 DNA follows: TGTGCCACCAGCCCAGTCCTTTTAGCGGGAGGGCGGACAGATACGCAGTATTTT.